A single sample gave rise to the 10 T cell receptor beta chains below, sequenced in a study of T cells in Graves' hyperthyroidism and ophthalmopathy. What was amplified from RNA transcripts were TCR beta CDR3 regions. HTBI primers were employed in a first-round RT-PCR of the TCR CDR3. One entry per CDR3 protein results from TCRdb running MiXCR on the multiplex PCR reads. The table includes about 380,000 distinct CDR3 sequences, approximately 13% detected once. Sequenced input: blood. The receptors derive from an older woman with Graves' hyperthyroidism.

In its sample, this clonotype was seen many times. The chain carries TRBV11-3 and TRBJ2-6, with D possibly TRBD1 on 5 matching bases. Germline-derived CDR1 and CDR2 are SGHNT and YENEEA. V gave up 10 bases and J gave up 1 base, with 11 bases separating them. The CDR3 loop spans 14 amino acids. CDR3 region: CAIDQGSGANVLTF. The CDR3 nucleotides read TGTGCCATAGATCAGGGTTCTGGGGCCAACGTCCTGACTTTC.

The rearrangement uses TRBV7-6 and TRBJ2-6, with TRBD2 as a possible D gene (6 bases). Germline V gives CDR1 SGHVS, CDR2 FNYEAQ. V lost 5 bases and J lost 1, with 15 bases in between. This CDR3 has 17 amino acids. The chain's CDR3 is CASSPRLGESGANVLTF. The DNA of the CDR3 is TGTGCCAGCAGCCCTCGACTAGGGGAATCTGGGGCCAACGTCCTGACTTTC.

The sample holds many counts of this clonotype. V is TRBV7-6 and J is TRBJ2-7; D is perhaps TRBD1 or TRBD2 (5 bases each). The V and J ends lost 5 bases and 5 bases respectively, with 19 bases between them. Germline V gene data show CDR1 as SGHVS and CDR2 as FNYEAQ. The CDR3 extends over 15 amino acids. CDR3: CASSPEGELVHEQYF. CDR3 DNA: TGTGCCAGCAGCCCCGAAGGGGAGTTAGTCCACGAGCAGTACTTC.

The chain uses TRBV6-1 and TRBJ2-1; TRBD2 matches 15 bases. Germline V gene sequence: CDR1 MNHNS, CDR2 SASEGT. Trimming removed 5 bases from V and 9 bases from J; junction bases left unmatched: 5. The CDR3 extends over 15 amino acids. CDR3 sequence: CASSSWTSGRGEQFF. CDR3 coding DNA: TGTGCCAGCAGTTCCTGGACTAGCGGGAGGGGTGAGCAGTTCTTC.

This clonotype occurred many times. The CDR3 nucleotides read TGTGCCAGCTCACCACGTAAGGGGGCGGCGGAGACCCAGTACTTC. This gives the protein CASSPRKGAAETQYF. The chain combines TRBV18 with TRBJ2-5; 7 positions match TRBD1. There are 15 residues in the CDR3. Per germline, CDR1 KGHSH and CDR2 LQKENI. Losses at the gene ends were 1 base for V and 5 bases for J; bases not matched to a gene: 7.

Regarding this clonotype: One end of the junction fails to match germline, which may point to a read error. The chain employs TRBV19 and TRBJ1-1; tentatively, D is TRBD1 (6 bases). The CDR3 has 13 residues. Germline V gene lookup returns CDR1 LNHDA and CDR2 SQIVND (reference sequence). CDR3 region: CASSWGANTGAFF. CDR3 DNA: TGTGCCAGTAGTTGGGGGGCGAACACTGGAGCTTTCTTT.

This clonotype was recorded many times. This sequence joins TRBV2 and TRBJ1-5; 7 bases agree with TRBD1. The CDR3 is made up of 15 amino acids. Germline values: CDR1 SNHLY, CDR2 FYNNEI. The ends lost 2 bases at V and 6 bases at J; junction bases unmatched: 7. CDR3 nucleotide sequence: TGTGCCAGCAGTGAATTGGAAGGGGGCAGTCAGCCCCAGCATTTT. Translating it yields CASSELEGGSQPQHF. Looking up the rest from reference TRBV2 and TRBJ1-5 gives the full variable domain: EPEVTQTPSHQVTQMGQEVILRCVPISNHLYFYWYRQILGQKVEFLVSFYNNEISEKSEIFDDQFSVERPDGSNFTLKIRSTKLEDSAMYFCASSELEGGSQPQHFGDGTRLSIL.

This clonotype has only a few counts. This chain joins TRBV12-3 or TRBV12-4 and TRBJ1-2; D call uncertain. V was cut by 5 bases and J by 8 bases, with 18 bases left in between. CDR3 length: 14 amino acids. The CDR3 region has the DNA TGTGCCAGCAGTCCAGGTGATTTTGGGGAAGGCTACACCTTC. Its translation is CASSPGDFGEGYTF.

This clonotype occurred many times. This sequence joins TRBV9 and TRBJ2-7, with 8 bases aligning to TRBD2. Germline CDR1 reads SGDLS; CDR2 reads YYNGEE. The CDR3 consists of 15 residues. Trimming cost V 3 bases and J 3 bases; bases outside gene matches: 8. CDR3 amino acids: CASSGAGLAGYEQYF. For the CDR3, the DNA is TGTGCCAGCAGCGGGGCCGGACTAGCAGGCTACGAGCAGTACTTC.

There are many counts of this clonotype. The rearrangement joins TRBV7-9 to TRBJ1-1, with 9 bases lining up with TRBD1. The CDR3 runs to 16 residues. The junction had 11 bases not matched to a gene; V was cut back by 4 bases and J by 5 bases. The germline gives CDR1 SEHNR, CDR2 FQNEAQ (reference sequence). Written as DNA, the CDR3 is TGTGCCAGCAGCTCCGGGACAGGGTATTCTTTGACTGAAGCTTTCTTT. Amino acids: CASSSGTGYSLTEAFF.